Listed below are T cell receptor beta chains from one sample, sequenced in a study of blood T cell repertoires in COVID-19. The assay was immunoSEQ multiplex PCR, and TCRdb's table has in-frame clones only and misses some. The table records about 170,000 clones, about 80% of them present only once. Sequencing was carried out using peripheral blood. All receptors derive from a human donor with acute or convalescent COVID-19. The donor label of this sample is uncertain. The CDR3 runs from the conserved cysteine through the conserved F or W. D genes are given only for firm matches. Where a row states a size, it is once, few, many or the class of an expanded clone; other rows omit it.

j_call d_call v_call clone_size cdr3_nt cdr3_aa
TRBJ2-7 TRBD1 TRBV5-1 . TGCGCCAGCAGCTTGGCCGGACAGGGACAAGGCCCTACCTACGAGCAGTACTTC CASSLAGQGQGPTYEQYF
TRBJ2-2 . TRBV7-2 . TGTGCCAGCAGCTTAAGAGGCGAGAACACCGGGGAGCTGTTTTTT CASSLRGENTGELFF
TRBJ1-5 TRBD1 TRBV30 . TGTGCCTGGAGGGTAGGGACAGGGGCTGATCAGCCCCAGCATTTT CAWRVGTGADQPQHF
TRBJ1-5 TRBD1 TRBV6-4 . TGTGCCAGCATACGAGGGCAGGGGGCTCAGCCCCAGCATTTT CASIRGQGAQPQHF
TRBJ2-1 TRBD2 TRBV7-9 . TGTGCCAGCAGCAGTACTAGCGGGAGGGCCGATGAGCAGTTCTTC CASSSTSGRADEQFF
TRBJ2-1 TRBD1 TRBV28 . TGTGCCAGCGGAAGAGGGGACAGGGTTCAAAGGGGGGAGTTCTTC CASGRGDRVQRGEFF
TRBJ1-2 . TRBV25-1 . TGTGCCAGCAGTGAAAATTTGGACAGCGATTATGGCTACACCTTC CASSENLDSDYGYTF
TRBJ1-2 . TRBV6-6 once TGTGCCAGCAGTCGGGACAAAGACTATGGCTACACCTTC CASSRDKDYGYTF
TRBJ1-2 . TRBV11-2 few TGTGCCAGCCAAAGAGTGGAGGGCTACACCTTC CASQRVEGYTF
TRBJ2-1 . TRBV29-1 . TGCAGCGTTGGGCCCCACAATGAGCAGTTCTTC CSVGPHNEQFF
TRBJ2-3 . TRBV5-6 . TGTGCCAGCAGCTTGGGAGACCTAGCAGGTACGCAGTATTTT CASSLGDLAGTQYF
TRBJ1-2 TRBD1 TRBV7-3 . TGTGCCAGCAGCTCCGGACAGGAGGGTGGCTACACCTTC CASSSGQEGGYTF
TRBJ2-5 . TRBV4-1 . TGCGCCAGCAGCCAAGATCGAGAGAGCGGCCCCCGCGAAGAGACCCAGTACTTC CASSQDRESGPREETQYF
TRBJ1-1 . TRBV7-2 . TGTGCCAGCAGCCCGCGACTCCGCACTGAAGCTTTCTTT CASSPRLRTEAFF
TRBJ1-2 TRBD1 TRBV5-8 . TGTGCCAGCAGCGCCGGGACAGGGTTGAACTATGGCTACACCTTC CASSAGTGLNYGYTF
TRBJ2-3 . TRBV9 . TGTGCCAGCAGCGTAGTGGCCAGCGGATTCACAGATACGCAGTATTTT CASSVVASGFTDTQYF
TRBJ2-1 TRBD2 TRBV3-1/TRBV3-2 . TGTGCCAGCAGTCTCGGGCGGGGGGGATACAATGAGCAGTTCTTC CASSLGRGGYNEQFF
TRBJ2-7 TRBD2 TRBV19 few TGTGCCAGTAGTAGACTAGCGGGAAACTACGAGCAGTACTTC CASSRLAGNYEQYF
TRBJ2-7 . TRBV2 . TGTGCCAGCAGTGAGGGTCGCTGGGGGGTCGAGCAGTACTTC CASSEGRWGVEQYF
TRBJ1-5 . TRBV28 . TGTGCCAGCGGGGGGGGGACGGATAATCAGCCCCAGCATTTT CASGGGTDNQPQHF
TRBJ1-6 . TRBV4-1 . TGCGCCAGCAGCCAAGATGGGGTTCAGGGAATCTCCTATAATTCACCCCTCCACTTT CASSQDGVQGISYNSPLHF
TRBJ2-5 . TRBV7-8 . TGTGCCAGCACCCCAGGGGAGACCCAGTACTTC CASTPGETQYF
TRBJ2-5 . TRBV29-1 . TGCAGCGTTGGTTGGGCGAGCTCCGAGCAGACCCAGTACTTC CSVGWASSEQTQYF
TRBJ2-7 TRBD1 TRBV28 once TGTGCCAGCAGTTTCCCCGGGACAGGCTTCTACGAGCAGTACTTC CASSFPGTGFYEQYF
TRBJ2-7 TRBD1 TRBV18 . TGTGCCAGCTCACTGGGACAGGGGGACTACGAGCAGTACTTC CASSLGQGDYEQYF
TRBJ1-6 TRBD1 TRBV2 . TGTGCCAGCAGGGGACAGCCCTATAATTCACCCCTCCACTTT CASRGQPYNSPLHF
TRBJ1-3 . TRBV5-1 . TGCGCCAGCAGCTCGGACGGGAGAGGGAACACCATATATTTT CASSSDGRGNTIYF
TRBJ1-2 . TRBV15 . TGTGCCACCAGCAGAGATGCGGCGGCGGGGGGCTACACCTTC CATSRDAAAGGYTF
TRBJ2-2 TRBD1 TRBV10-1 . TGCGCCAGCAGCATAAGACAGGGGAACGGGGAGCTGTTTTTT CASSIRQGNGELFF
TRBJ1-6 TRBD1 TRBV6-1 few TGTGCCAGCAGTCAAGACAGGGTCCAGTCGTGGTCACCCCTCCACTTT CASSQDRVQSWSPLHF
TRBJ1-2 . TRBV7-8 . TGTGCCAGCCGGAAGGACAGATCTAATCTCTATGGCTACACCTTC CASRKDRSNLYGYTF
TRBJ1-4 . TRBV15 . TGTGCCACCAGCCGCCTCCCCGGGGTTTGGGAAAAACTGTTTTTT CATSRLPGVWEKLFF
TRBJ2-7 TRBD1 TRBV15 few TGTGCCACCAGCAGAGATCCGCAGGGACAGGGGGCCGCCTACGAGCAGTACTTC CATSRDPQGQGAAYEQYF
TRBJ2-1 TRBD2 TRBV18 . TGTGCCAGCTCACTTTCGACTAGCGGGGGTTCCTACAATGAGCAGTTCTTC CASSLSTSGGSYNEQFF
TRBJ1-5 . TRBV3-1/TRBV3-2 . TGTGCCAGCAGCCAGGGGGGTGACCAGCCCCAGCATTTT CASSQGGDQPQHF
TRBJ1-5 TRBD1 TRBV9 . TGTGCCAGCAGCGTAGCGCAACAGGGGCAGCCCCAGCATTTT CASSVAQQGQPQHF
TRBJ1-4 TRBD1 TRBV10-3 . TGTGCCATCAGTGCGGGACAGGGGGTAACTAATGAAAAACTGTTTTTT CAISAGQGVTNEKLFF
TRBJ2-3 . TRBV11-3 . TGTGCCAGCAGCTTAGGGCACGGCGGGGTAACAGATACGCAGTATTTT CASSLGHGGVTDTQYF
TRBJ2-3 TRBD2 TRBV30 . TGTGCCTGGAGTGTACAGTCTAGCGGGCTTATCGGAGTTACGCAGTATTTT CAWSVQSSGLIGVTQYF
TRBJ2-1 . TRBV6-2/TRBV6-3 . TGTGCCAGCAGTTACCAACACAGGAATGAGCAGTTCTTC CASSYQHRNEQFF
TRBJ2-3 TRBD2 TRBV7-3 . TGTGCCAGCAGCCCGGGGGGTAGCGCTGATACGCAGTATTTT CASSPGGSADTQYF